In its sample, the clone carrying this TCR beta chain was seen a few times. Its antigen remains unknown. The data were obtained in a study of cytotoxic CD8 clonotypes in ibrutinib-treated CLL. General study points: Public clonotypes were uncommon and contracted or stayed stable on treatment.

Looked up from germline, CDR1 is KGHSH and CDR2 is LQKENI. The CDR3 has 13 residues. V gave up 3 bases and J gave up 5 bases, with 8 bases separating them. Deep sequencing aimed at 1 in 200,000 to 1 in 1 million T cells' resolution. TCRdb's table, derived via immunoSEQ multiplex PCR, lists solely in-frame clones and lacks some. The sample has over 45,000 clones; 54% are singletons. The source was PBMCs, collected at disease progression, from a patient treated with ibrutinib. The chain employs TRBV18 and TRBJ2-1, with D unresolved. The TCR sequence derives from a human donor with chronic lymphocytic leukemia. As DNA, the CDR3 is TGTGCCAGCTCACCTACCCGGGACAATGAGCAGTTCTTC. This encodes CASSPTRDNEQFF.